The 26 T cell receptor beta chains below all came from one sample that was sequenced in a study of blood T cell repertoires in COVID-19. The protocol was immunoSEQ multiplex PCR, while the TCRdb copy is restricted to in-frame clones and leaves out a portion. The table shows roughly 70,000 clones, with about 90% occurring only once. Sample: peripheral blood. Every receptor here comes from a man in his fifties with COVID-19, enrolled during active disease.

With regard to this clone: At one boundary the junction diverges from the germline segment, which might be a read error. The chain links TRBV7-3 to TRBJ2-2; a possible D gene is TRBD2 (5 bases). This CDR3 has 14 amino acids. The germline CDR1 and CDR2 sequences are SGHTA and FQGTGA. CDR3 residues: CASSLSAVHRGAVF. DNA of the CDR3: TGTGCCAGCAGCTTATCAGCGGTACACCGGGGAGCTGTTTTT.

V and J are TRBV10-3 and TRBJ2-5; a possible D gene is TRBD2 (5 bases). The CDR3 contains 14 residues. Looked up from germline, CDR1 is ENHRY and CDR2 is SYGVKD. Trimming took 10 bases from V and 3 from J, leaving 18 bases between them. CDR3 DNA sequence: TGTGCCACCACACCCGCGGGCCCTGAAGAGACCCAGTACTTC. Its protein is CATTPAGPEETQYF.

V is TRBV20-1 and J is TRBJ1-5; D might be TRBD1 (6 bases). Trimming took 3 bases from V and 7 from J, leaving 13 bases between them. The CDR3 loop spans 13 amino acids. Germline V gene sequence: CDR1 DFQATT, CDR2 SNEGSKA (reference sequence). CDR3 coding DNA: TGCAGTGCTAGTACACAGGGTCGACAGCCCCAGCATTTT. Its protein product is CSASTQGRQPQHF.

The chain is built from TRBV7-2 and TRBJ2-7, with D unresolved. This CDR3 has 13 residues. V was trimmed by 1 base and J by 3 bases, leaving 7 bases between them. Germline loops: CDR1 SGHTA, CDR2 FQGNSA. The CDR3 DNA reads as TGTGCCAGCAGCTTAGGGCGGATCTACGAGCAGTACTTC. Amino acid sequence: CASSLGRIYEQYF.

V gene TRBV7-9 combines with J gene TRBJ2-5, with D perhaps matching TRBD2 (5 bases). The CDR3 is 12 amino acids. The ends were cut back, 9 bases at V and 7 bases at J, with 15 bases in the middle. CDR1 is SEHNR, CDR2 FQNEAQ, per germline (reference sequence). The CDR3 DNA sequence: TGTGCCAGTTCCAGCGGCGGGCCGACCCAGTACTTC. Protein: CASSSGGPTQYF.

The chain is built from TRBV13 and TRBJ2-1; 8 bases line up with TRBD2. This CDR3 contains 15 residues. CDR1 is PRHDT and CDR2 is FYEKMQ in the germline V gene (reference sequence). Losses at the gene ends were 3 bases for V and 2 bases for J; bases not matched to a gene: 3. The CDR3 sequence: CASSFSGTPYNEQFF. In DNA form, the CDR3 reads TGTGCCAGCAGCTTTAGCGGGACCCCCTACAATGAGCAGTTCTTC.

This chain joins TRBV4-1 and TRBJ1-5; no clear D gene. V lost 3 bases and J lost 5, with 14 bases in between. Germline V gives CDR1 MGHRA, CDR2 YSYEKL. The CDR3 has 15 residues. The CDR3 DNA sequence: TGCGCCAGCAGCCACAACGGAGTCCGCGATCAGCCCCAGCATTTT. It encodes CASSHNGVRDQPQHF.

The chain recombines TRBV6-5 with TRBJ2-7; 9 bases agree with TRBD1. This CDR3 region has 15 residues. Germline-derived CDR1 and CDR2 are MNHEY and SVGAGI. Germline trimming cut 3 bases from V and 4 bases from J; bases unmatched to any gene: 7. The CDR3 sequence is CASSYKGQGLYEQYF. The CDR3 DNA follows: TGTGCCAGCAGTTATAAGGGACAGGGTCTGTACGAGCAGTACTTC.

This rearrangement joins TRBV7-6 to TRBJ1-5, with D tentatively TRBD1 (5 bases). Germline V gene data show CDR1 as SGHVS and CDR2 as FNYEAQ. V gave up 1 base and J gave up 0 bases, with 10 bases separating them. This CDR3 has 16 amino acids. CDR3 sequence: CASSLGWGVSNQPQHF. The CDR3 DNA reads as TGTGCCAGCAGCTTAGGCTGGGGGGTTAGCAATCAGCCCCAGCATTTT.

CDR3 coding DNA: TGTGCCTGGGGGCTGAGCGGCGGCTACACCTTC. It yields the protein CAWGLSGGYTF. The rearrangement uses TRBV30 and TRBJ1-2; D unclear. This CDR3 is 11 amino acids long. The ends were cut back, 5 bases at V and 8 bases at J, with 12 bases in the middle. Germline loops: CDR1 GTSNPN, CDR2 SVGIG (reference sequence).

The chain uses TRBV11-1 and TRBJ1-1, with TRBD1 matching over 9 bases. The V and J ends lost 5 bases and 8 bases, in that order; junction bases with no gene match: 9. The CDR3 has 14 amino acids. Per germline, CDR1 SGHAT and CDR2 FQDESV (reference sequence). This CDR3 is CASSVTGTGREAFF. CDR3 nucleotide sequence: TGTGCCAGCAGCGTAACCGGGACAGGGAGGGAAGCTTTCTTT. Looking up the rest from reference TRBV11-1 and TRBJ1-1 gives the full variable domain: EAEVAQSPRYKITEKSQAVAFWCDPISGHATLYWYRQILGQGPELLVQFQDESVVDDSQLPKDRFSAERLKGVDSTLKIQPAELGDSAMYLCASSVTGTGREAFFGQGTRLTVV.

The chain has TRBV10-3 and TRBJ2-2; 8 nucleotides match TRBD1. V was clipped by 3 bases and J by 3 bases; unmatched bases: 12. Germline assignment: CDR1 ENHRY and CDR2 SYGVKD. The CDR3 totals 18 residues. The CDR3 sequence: CAISERDRGFEDTGELFF. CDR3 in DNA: TGTGCCATCAGTGAAAGAGACAGGGGATTTGAGGACACCGGGGAGCTGTTTTTT.

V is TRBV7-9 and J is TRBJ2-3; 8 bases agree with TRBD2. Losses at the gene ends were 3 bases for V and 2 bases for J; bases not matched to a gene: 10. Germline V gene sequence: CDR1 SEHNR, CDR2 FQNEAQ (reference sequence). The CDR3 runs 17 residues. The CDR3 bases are TGTGCCAGCAGCTTGGGGGTAGCGGGACCCTCCACAGATACGCAGTATTTT. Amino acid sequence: CASSLGVAGPSTDTQYF.

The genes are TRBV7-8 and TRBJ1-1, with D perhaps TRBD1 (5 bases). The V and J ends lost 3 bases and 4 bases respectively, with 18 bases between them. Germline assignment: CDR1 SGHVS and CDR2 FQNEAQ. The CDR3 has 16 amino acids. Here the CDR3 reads CASSFRAPRRGTEAFF. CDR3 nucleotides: TGTGCCAGCAGCTTCCGGGCTCCCCGGAGGGGCACTGAAGCTTTCTTT.

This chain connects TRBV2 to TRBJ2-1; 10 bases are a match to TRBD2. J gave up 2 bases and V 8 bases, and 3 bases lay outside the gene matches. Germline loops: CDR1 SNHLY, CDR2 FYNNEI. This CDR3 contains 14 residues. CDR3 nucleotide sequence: TGTGCCAGCCCAGGGACTAGCGCCTACAATGAGCAGTTCTTC. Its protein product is CASPGTSAYNEQFF.

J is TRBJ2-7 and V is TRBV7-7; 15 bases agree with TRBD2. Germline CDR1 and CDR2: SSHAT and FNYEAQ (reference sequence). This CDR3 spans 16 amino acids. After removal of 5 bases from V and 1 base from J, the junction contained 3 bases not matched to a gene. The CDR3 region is CASSPGLAGGSYEQYF. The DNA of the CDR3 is TGTGCCAGCAGCCCGGGACTAGCGGGAGGTTCCTACGAGCAGTACTTC.

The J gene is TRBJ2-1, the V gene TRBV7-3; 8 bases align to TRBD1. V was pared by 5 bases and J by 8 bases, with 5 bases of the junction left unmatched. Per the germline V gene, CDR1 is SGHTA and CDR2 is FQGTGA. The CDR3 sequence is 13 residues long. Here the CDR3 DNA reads TGTGCCAGCAGCCCGGACAGGGAGCATGAGCAGTTCTTC. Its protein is CASSPDREHEQFF.

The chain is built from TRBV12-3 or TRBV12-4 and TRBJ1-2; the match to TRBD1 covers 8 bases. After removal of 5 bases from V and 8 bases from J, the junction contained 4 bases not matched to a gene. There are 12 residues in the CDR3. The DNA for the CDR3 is TGTGCCAGCAGTAGCAGGACAGGGGGCTACACCTTC. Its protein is CASSSRTGGYTF.

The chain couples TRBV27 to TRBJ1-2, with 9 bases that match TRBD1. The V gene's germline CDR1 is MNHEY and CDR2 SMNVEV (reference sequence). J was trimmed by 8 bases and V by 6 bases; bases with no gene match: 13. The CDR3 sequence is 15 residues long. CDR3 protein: CASREGTGRLRGYTF. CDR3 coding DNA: TGTGCCAGCAGAGAGGGGACAGGGCGCTTGAGGGGCTACACCTTC.

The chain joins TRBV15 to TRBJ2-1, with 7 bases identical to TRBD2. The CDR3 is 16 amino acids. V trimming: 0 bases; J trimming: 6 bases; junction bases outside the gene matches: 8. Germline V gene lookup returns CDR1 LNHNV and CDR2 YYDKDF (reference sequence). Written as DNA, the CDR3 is TGTGCCACCAGCAGAGAACTAAGCGGGGTTGGCAATGAGCAGTTCTTC. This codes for CATSRELSGVGNEQFF.

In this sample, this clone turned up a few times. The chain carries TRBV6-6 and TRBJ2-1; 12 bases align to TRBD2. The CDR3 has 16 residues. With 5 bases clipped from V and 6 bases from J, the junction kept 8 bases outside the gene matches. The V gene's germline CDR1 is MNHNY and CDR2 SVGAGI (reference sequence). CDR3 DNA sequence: TGTGCCAGCAGTCCGACTAGCGGGAGTTCCGGCAATGAGCAGTTCTTC. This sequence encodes CASSPTSGSSGNEQFF.

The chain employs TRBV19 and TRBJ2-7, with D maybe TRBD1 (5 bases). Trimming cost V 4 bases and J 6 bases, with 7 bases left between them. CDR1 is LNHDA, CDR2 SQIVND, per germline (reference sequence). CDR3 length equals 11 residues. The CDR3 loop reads CASSKGVEQYF. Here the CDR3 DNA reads TGTGCCAGTAGTAAAGGGGTCGAGCAGTACTTC.

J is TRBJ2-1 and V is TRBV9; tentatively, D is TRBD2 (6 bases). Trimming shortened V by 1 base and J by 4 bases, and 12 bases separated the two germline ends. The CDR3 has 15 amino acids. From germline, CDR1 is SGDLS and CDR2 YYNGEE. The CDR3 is CASSVIVGGYNEQFF. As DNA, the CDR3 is TGTGCCAGCAGCGTAATAGTCGGGGGTTACAATGAGCAGTTCTTC.

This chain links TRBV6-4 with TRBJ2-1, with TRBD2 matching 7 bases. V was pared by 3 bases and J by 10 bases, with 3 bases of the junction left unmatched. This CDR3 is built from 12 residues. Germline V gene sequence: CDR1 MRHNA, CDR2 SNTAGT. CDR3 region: CASSDNSGEQFF. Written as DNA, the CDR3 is TGTGCCAGCAGTGATAATAGCGGGGAGCAGTTCTTC.

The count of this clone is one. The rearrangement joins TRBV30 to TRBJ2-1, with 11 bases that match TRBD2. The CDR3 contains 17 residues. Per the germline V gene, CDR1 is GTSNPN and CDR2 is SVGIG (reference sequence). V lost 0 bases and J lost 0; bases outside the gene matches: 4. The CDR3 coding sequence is TGTGCCTGGAGTGTGACTAGCGGGACCGTCTCCTACAATGAGCAGTTCTTC. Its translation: CAWSVTSGTVSYNEQFF. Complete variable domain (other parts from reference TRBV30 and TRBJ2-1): SQTIHQWPATLVQPVGSPLSLECTVEGTSNPNLYWYRQAAGRGLQLLFYSVGIGQISSEVPQNLSASRPQDRQFILSSKKLLLSDSGFYLCAWSVTSGTVSYNEQFFGPGTRLTVL.

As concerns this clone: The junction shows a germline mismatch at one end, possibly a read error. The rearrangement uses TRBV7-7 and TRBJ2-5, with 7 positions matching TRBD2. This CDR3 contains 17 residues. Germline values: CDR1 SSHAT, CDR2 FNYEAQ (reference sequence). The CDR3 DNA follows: TGTGCTAGCAGCCCCTTTCCTAGCGGAAGGGACCAAGAGACCCAGTACTTC. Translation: CASSPFPSGRDQETQYF.